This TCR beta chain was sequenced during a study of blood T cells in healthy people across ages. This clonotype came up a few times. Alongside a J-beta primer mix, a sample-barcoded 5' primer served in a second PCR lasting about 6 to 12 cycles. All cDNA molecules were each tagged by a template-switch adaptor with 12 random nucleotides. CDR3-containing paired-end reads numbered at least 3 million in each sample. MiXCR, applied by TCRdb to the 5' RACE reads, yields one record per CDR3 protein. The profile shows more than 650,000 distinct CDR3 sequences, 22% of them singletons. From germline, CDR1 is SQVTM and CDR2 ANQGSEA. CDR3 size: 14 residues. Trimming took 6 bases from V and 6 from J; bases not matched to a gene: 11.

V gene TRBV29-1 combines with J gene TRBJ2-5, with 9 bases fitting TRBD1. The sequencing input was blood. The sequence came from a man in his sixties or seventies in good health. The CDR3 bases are TGCAGCGTAGACCCGCCGGGACAGGGACAGACCCAGTACTTC. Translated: CSVDPPGQGQTQYF.